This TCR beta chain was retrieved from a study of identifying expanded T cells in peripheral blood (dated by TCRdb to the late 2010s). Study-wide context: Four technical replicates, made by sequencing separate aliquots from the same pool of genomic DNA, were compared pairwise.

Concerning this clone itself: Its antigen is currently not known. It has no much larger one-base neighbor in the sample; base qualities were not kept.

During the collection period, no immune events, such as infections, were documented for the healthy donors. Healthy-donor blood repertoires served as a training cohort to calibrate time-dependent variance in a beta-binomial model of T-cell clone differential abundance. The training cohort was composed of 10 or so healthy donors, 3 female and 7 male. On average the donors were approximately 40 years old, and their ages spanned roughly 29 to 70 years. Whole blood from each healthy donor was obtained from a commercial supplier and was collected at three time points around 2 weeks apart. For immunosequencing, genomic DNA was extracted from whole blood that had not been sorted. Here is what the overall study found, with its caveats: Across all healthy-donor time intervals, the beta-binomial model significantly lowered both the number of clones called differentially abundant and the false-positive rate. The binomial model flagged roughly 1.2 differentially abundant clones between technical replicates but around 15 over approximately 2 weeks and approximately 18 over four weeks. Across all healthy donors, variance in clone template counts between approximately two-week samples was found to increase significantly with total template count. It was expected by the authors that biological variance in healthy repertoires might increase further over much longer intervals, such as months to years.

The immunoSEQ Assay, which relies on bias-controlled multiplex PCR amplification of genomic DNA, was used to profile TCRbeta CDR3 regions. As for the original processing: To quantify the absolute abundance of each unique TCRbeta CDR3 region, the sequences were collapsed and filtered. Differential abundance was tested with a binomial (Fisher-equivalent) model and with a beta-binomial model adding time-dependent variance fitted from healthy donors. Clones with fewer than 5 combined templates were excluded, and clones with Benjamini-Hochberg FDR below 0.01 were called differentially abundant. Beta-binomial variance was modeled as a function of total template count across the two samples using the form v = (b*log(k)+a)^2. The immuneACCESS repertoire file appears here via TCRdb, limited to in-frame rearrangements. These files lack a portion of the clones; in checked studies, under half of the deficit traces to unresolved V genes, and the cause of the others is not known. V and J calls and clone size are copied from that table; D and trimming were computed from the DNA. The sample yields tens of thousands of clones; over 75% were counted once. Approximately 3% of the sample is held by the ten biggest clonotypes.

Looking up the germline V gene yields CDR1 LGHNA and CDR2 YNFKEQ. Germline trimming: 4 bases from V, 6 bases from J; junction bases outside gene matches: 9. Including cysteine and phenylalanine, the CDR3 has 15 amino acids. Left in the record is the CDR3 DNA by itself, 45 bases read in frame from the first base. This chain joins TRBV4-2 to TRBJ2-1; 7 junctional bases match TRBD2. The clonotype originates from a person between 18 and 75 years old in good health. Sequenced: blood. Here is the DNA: TGTGCCAGCAGCCCCGACCTGTCTAGCGGCAATGAGCAGTTCTTC. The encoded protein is CASSPDLSSGNEQFF.